Following are 20 T cell receptor beta chains from one sample sequenced in a study of T cells after yellow fever vaccination (dated by TCRdb to between 2018 and 2021). Library construction relied on 5' RACE. The listed sequencing device is Illumina HiSeq 2500. TCRdb passed the public sequencing reads through fastp at Q25 and MiXCR, retaining productive beta sequences. Duplicate CDR3 protein sequences are folded into a single record with the most common DNA and genes. In this sample the table shows some 560,000 distinct CDR3 sequences, 19% of which occur a single time. Roughly an eighth of the sample comes from the top ten. In light of the paper, this sample's treatment or condition label describes: live attenuated yellow fever vaccine strain. The sequenced sample was PBMCs, obtained 15 days after the yellow fever booster vaccination. The receptors shown here come from a man aged 25-45 years who received the YFV17D yellow fever vaccine.

This clonotype was counted at least ten times. A junction end diverges from the germline sequence, so it may reflect a read error. CDR3 DNA: TGTGCCAGCAGCTTGGGACAGGGGGCTTCCTACGAGCAGTACTTC. Translation gives CASSLGQGASYEQYF. V is TRBV5-1 and J is TRBJ2-7; 12 bases align to TRBD1. The CDR3 contains 15 residues. Germline V gene data show CDR1 as SGHRS and CDR2 as YFSETQ.

The V call is TRBV12-3 or TRBV12-4, the J call TRBJ2-2; 9 nucleotides agree with TRBD1. The CDR3 is made up of 15 amino acids. The V gene end was trimmed by 6 bases and the J gene end by 7 bases; junction bases not matched to a gene: 9. This CDR3 reads CASSTTGGRGGELFF. The CDR3 coding sequence is TGTGCCAGCAGCACTACAGGGGGCCGGGGCGGGGAGCTGTTTTTT.

In its sample, this clonotype was seen a few times. The chain carries TRBV5-1 and TRBJ1-2; TRBD1 might be the D (6 bases). Trimming cost V 0 bases and J 4 bases, with 10 bases left between them. This CDR3 comprises 14 residues. The germline V gene encodes CDR1 SGHRS and CDR2 YFSETQ. Written as DNA, the CDR3 is TGCGCCAGCAGCTTGGGACAGGCAAGCTATGGCTACACCTTC. Translating it yields CASSLGQASYGYTF. The complete variable domain, with remaining parts taken from reference TRBV5-1 and TRBJ1-2, reads KAGVTQTPRYLIKTRGQQVTLSCSPISGHRSVSWYQQTPGQGLQFLFEYFSETQRNKGNFPGRFSGRQFSNSRSEMNVSTLELGDSALYLCASSLGQASYGYTFGSGTRLTVV.

With respect to this clonotype: The junction does not match germline at one end; this may be a read error. This rearrangement joins TRBV5-6 to TRBJ2-7; no clear D. Germline V gives CDR1 SGHDT, CDR2 YYEEEE. This CDR3 contains 13 residues. The CDR3 sequence: CASNLGNSYEQYF. In DNA form, the CDR3 reads TGTGCCAGCAACTTGGGCAACTCCTACGAGCAGTACTTC.

This rearrangement joins TRBV20-1 to TRBJ1-1, with D possibly TRBD1 on 6 matching bases. The CDR3 totals 14 residues. The germline gives CDR1 DFQATT, CDR2 SNEGSKA (reference sequence). V shed 0 bases and J shed 4 bases, with 12 bases lying between them. This CDR3 is CSARDSQGSTEAFF. The CDR3 coding sequence is TGCAGTGCTAGAGATTCGCAGGGGAGCACTGAAGCTTTCTTT.

The rearrangement joins TRBV20-1 to TRBJ2-7; D possibly matches TRBD1 or TRBD2 (6 bases each). Trimming stripped 0 bases from V and 3 bases from J, with 24 bases between. The length of the CDR3 is 18 residues. Germline CDR1 DFQATT, CDR2 SNEGSKA (reference sequence). The CDR3 coding sequence is TGCAGTGCTAGAGATCGACAGGACAGCGGGTGTCACTTCTACGAGCAGTACTTC. It is translated as CSARDRQDSGCHFYEQYF.

The CDR3: CSARYNSYEQYF. The CDR3 DNA sequence: TGCAGTGCAAGGTATAACTCCTACGAGCAGTACTTC. The chain uses TRBV20-1 and TRBJ2-7; no clear D. Germline V gives CDR1 DFQATT, CDR2 SNEGSKA (reference sequence). Trimming removed 6 bases from V and 0 bases from J, with 9 bases in between. This CDR3 contains 12 residues.

The chain has TRBV5-1 and TRBJ2-1; D possibly corresponds to TRBD1 (5 bases). The V and J ends lost 3 bases and 5 bases respectively, with 9 bases between them. The CDR3 covers 13 residues. The germline V gene encodes CDR1 SGHRS and CDR2 YFSETQ. For the CDR3, the DNA is TGCGCCAGCAGCTACCAGACAGACAATGAGCAGTTCTTC. This translates into CASSYQTDNEQFF.

This clonotype has a handful of counts. Mismatch with germline at one junction end may stem from a read error. The chain couples TRBV12-3 or TRBV12-4 to TRBJ1-1; possibly TRBD1 for D (6 bases). This CDR3 has 13 amino acids. In nucleotides, the CDR3 is TGCCAAACCTCTGGCAGGGGTGACACTGAAGCTTTCTTT. This gives the protein CQTSGRGDTEAFF.

This clonotype was observed a few times. This chain links TRBV6-1 with TRBJ2-2; TRBD2 aligns across 14 bases. The CDR3 has 18 residues. Per germline, CDR1 MNHNS and CDR2 SASEGT. The trim removed 6 bases at V and 6 bases at J, leaving 12 bases unmatched. DNA of the CDR3: TGTGCCAGCAGCCTAAACCCAGGGACTAGCGGGAGAGCCGGGGAGCTGTTTTTT. This encodes CASSLNPGTSGRAGELFF.

This clonotype appeared many times. The chain has TRBV6-5 and TRBJ2-3; 7 bases line up with TRBD1. V trimming: 4 bases; J trimming: 4 bases; junction bases outside the gene matches: 5. Germline lookup yields CDR1 MNHEY and CDR2 SVGAGI. This CDR3 spans 14 amino acids. The CDR3 DNA follows: TGTGCCAGCAGTTTGGGACAGACATCAGATACGCAGTATTTT. Its protein product is CASSLGQTSDTQYF.

The chain couples TRBV11-1 to TRBJ2-3; TRBD2 agrees at 12 bases. The CDR3 has 19 residues. Germline loops: CDR1 SGHAT, CDR2 FQDESV (reference sequence). The ends lost 4 bases at V and 5 bases at J; junction bases unmatched: 16. The CDR3, as DNA: TGTGCCAGCAGCTCGTCGGGCCCTTCGACTAGCGGGAGTATAGATACGCAGTATTTT. Translating it yields CASSSSGPSTSGSIDTQYF.

This clonotype was seen only a few times. The chain joins TRBV5-6 to TRBJ2-5, with TRBD1 as a possible D gene (5 bases). This CDR3 contains 15 residues. Trimming shortened V by 6 bases and J by 3 bases, and 18 bases separated the two germline ends. The germline CDR1 and CDR2 sequences are SGHDT and YYEEEE. CDR3 loop: CASMKLGLTEETQYF. CDR3 nucleotides: TGTGCCAGCATGAAATTAGGTTTGACAGAAGAGACCCAGTACTTC.

This chain uses TRBV24-1 with TRBJ2-5, with a weak D call TRBD1 (6 bases). CDR3 length: 13 amino acids. Trimming stripped 7 bases from V and 2 bases from J, with 10 bases between. CDR1 and CDR2 from the germline V gene are KGHDR and SFDVKD. CDR3 amino acids: CATSDGQQETQYF. CDR3 coding DNA: TGTGCCACCAGCGATGGACAGCAAGAGACCCAGTACTTC.

The chain recombines TRBV9 with TRBJ2-5; a possible D gene is TRBD1 (5 bases). There are 13 residues in the CDR3. Germline values: CDR1 SGDLS, CDR2 YYNGEE. The V and J ends lost 2 bases and 4 bases respectively, with 9 bases between them. The CDR3 DNA reads as TGTGCCAGCAGCGTGCAGGGTCGAGAGACCCAGTACTTC. Amino acids: CASSVQGRETQYF.

This clonotype was recorded many times. This chain joins TRBV11-2 and TRBJ1-1; tentatively, D is TRBD1 (5 bases). The CDR3 covers 16 residues. V was pared by 1 base and J by 5 bases, with 17 bases between. In germline, CDR1 is SGHAT, CDR2 FQNNGV. The chain's CDR3 is CASSLVMGQRRTEAFF. The CDR3 coding sequence is TGTGCCAGCAGCTTAGTCATGGGGCAGAGAAGGACTGAAGCTTTCTTT. Using reference TRBV11-2 and TRBJ1-1 for the parts outside the CDR3, the full variable domain is EAGVAQSPRYKIIEKRQSVAFWCNPISGHATLYWYQQILGQGPKLLIQFQNNGVVDDSQLPKDRFSAERLKGVDSTLKIQPAKLEDSAVYLCASSLVMGQRRTEAFFGQGTRLTVV.

This clonotype was seen only a few times. V gene TRBV20-1 combines with J gene TRBJ1-6, with D hard to call. The CDR3 is 15 amino acids. Germline V gene lookup returns CDR1 DFQATT and CDR2 SNEGSKA (reference sequence). The V and J ends lost 0 bases and 1 base respectively, with 7 bases between them. CDR3 protein: CSARDVPSYNSPLHF. Here the CDR3 DNA reads TGCAGTGCTAGAGATGTACCGTCCTATAATTCACCCCTCCACTTT.

This clonotype was seen repeatedly, ten times or more. The chain carries TRBV7-8 and TRBJ2-7, with a possible D match to TRBD1 (5 bases). This CDR3 comprises 13 residues. Germline CDR1 reads SGHVS; CDR2 reads FQNEAQ. V gave up 2 bases and J gave up 3 bases, with 8 bases separating them. DNA for the CDR3: TGTGCCAGCAGCTTACCTGACAGCTACGAGCAGTACTTC. Residues: CASSLPDSYEQYF.

This chain connects TRBV29-1 to TRBJ2-3; D is undetermined. V was shortened by 5 bases and J by 4 bases, with 10 bases between the two germline ends. CDR1 and CDR2 from the germline V gene are SQVTM and ANQGSEA. The CDR3 covers 12 residues. The CDR3 sequence is CSVSTGADTQYF. CDR3 coding DNA: TGCAGCGTTAGTACTGGCGCAGATACGCAGTATTTT.

This clonotype was found a few times. The rearrangement uses TRBV14 and TRBJ1-1; 7 bases are shared with TRBD1. The CDR3 length is 17 residues. V was pared by 0 bases and J by 1 base, with 8 bases of the junction left unmatched. From germline, CDR1 is SGHDN and CDR2 FVKESK. CDR3 sequence reads: CASSQEYYGTANTEAFF. The DNA of the CDR3 is TGTGCCAGCAGCCAAGAATATTACGGGACAGCGAACACTGAAGCTTTCTTT.